The next 9 T cell receptor beta chains were all read from a single sample in a study of spatial heterogeneity in lung cancer. MiXCR was run by TCRdb on the 5' RACE reads, yielding one entry per CDR3 protein. The table includes 30,000 to 45,000 distinct CDR3 sequences, about 7% detected once. Time point defined: sample taken at primary tumor resection. This sample comprised PBMCs, obtained at surgery. These receptors came from a female donor with early-stage non-small cell lung cancer.

This clonotype has ten or more counts. The chain is built from TRBV6-5 and TRBJ2-3, with D unresolved. Trimming stripped 2 bases from V and 3 bases from J, with 9 bases between. The CDR3 totals 14 residues. Germline values: CDR1 MNHEY, CDR2 SVGAGI. The CDR3 DNA sequence: TGTGCCAGCAGTTACGACCTGGGGACAGATACGCAGTATTTT. It is translated as CASSYDLGTDTQYF.

V usage is TRBV6-5 and J usage is TRBJ1-2, with D maybe TRBD1 (6 bases). CDR1 is MNHEY, CDR2 SVGAGI, per germline. The CDR3 is 15 residues long. The ends were cut back, 1 base at V and 8 bases at J, with 17 bases in the middle. The CDR3 reads CASSYFPYRDGGYTF. The DNA of the CDR3 is TGTGCCAGCAGTTACTTTCCCTACAGGGATGGAGGCTACACCTTC.

This clonotype showed up just a few times. The chain has TRBV5-1 and TRBJ2-1; 8 nucleotides line up with TRBD1. CDR1 is SGHRS and CDR2 is YFSETQ in the germline V gene. The CDR3 extends over 15 amino acids. The V and J ends lost 0 bases and 7 bases, in that order; junction bases with no gene match: 6. CDR3 in DNA: TGCGCCAGCAGCTTGGCGACAGGGGTAATTAATGAGCAGTTCTTC. Translating gives CASSLATGVINEQFF.

This clonotype was counted many times. This rearrangement joins TRBV15 to TRBJ2-1; 8 bases are a match to TRBD2. Germline V gene data show CDR1 as LNHNV and CDR2 as YYDKDF (reference sequence). After removal of 3 bases from V and 0 bases from J, the junction contained 10 bases not matched to a gene. The CDR3 loop spans 18 amino acids. CDR3 nucleotides: TGTGCCACCAGCAGGGATTTTATAGCGGGGAGCTCCTACAATGAGCAGTTCTTC. Translation gives CATSRDFIAGSSYNEQFF.

By its share, this clonotype is medium-sized. The genes are TRBV6-5 and TRBJ2-4; D might be TRBD1 (6 bases). The germline gives CDR1 MNHEY, CDR2 SVGAGI. The CDR3 spans 21 residues. Trimming removed 7 bases from V and 0 bases from J, with 31 bases in between. For the CDR3, the DNA is TGTGCCAGCACTGCACCTATGATTGCGAGCGAAGGGACACTAGCCAAAAACATTCAGTACTTC. It yields the protein CASTAPMIASEGTLAKNIQYF.

CDR3 sequence: CASHLTQGQETQYF. CDR3 DNA: TGTGCCAGCCATCTTACGCAGGGGCAAGAGACCCAGTACTTC. The chain combines TRBV6-6 with TRBJ2-5; D perhaps matches TRBD1 (6 bases). CDR1 and CDR2 from the germline V gene are MNHNY and SVGAGI (reference sequence). This CDR3 region has 14 residues. Deletions cut 8 bases from V and 2 bases from J, with 15 bases between.

This clonotype has a handful of counts. The chain joins TRBV5-1 to TRBJ2-1; 14 bases fit TRBD2. From germline, CDR1 is SGHRS and CDR2 YFSETQ. Trimming at V came to 9 bases and at J to 4 bases, leaving 3 bases not matched to a gene. The CDR3 contains 14 residues. The CDR3 nucleotides read TGCGCCACTCGACTAGCGGGGGGGTACAATGAGCAGTTCTTC. It is translated as CATRLAGGYNEQFF.

This clonotype was recorded at least ten times. V gene TRBV4-2 combines with J gene TRBJ1-5; 12 bases fit TRBD1. CDR1 and CDR2 (germline): LGHNA, YNFKEQ. With V trimmed by 3 bases and J by 2 bases, 2 bases remained unmatched. CDR3 size: 16 residues. CDR3 in amino acids: CASSQGQGAGNQPQHF. The DNA of the CDR3 is TGTGCCAGCAGCCAGGGACAGGGGGCCGGCAATCAGCCCCAGCATTTT.

This clonotype was recorded many times. This chain links TRBV11-2 with TRBJ2-1; D ambiguous. Germline V gene sequence: CDR1 SGHAT, CDR2 FQNNGV. V lost 2 bases, J lost 1 base, and 12 bases lay in between. The CDR3 contains 16 residues. The CDR3 nucleotides are TGTGCCAGCAGCTTACTGGGCAGATCTTCCTACAATGAGCAGTTCTTC. It codes for CASSLLGRSSYNEQFF.